These 27 T cell receptor beta chains share one sample of origin, sequenced in a study of CD8 T cells in ankylosing spondylitis. MiXCR was run by TCRdb on the 5' RACE reads, yielding one entry per CDR3 protein. The sample gives around 100,000 distinct CDR3 sequences, around 24% of which show up once; approximately 13% is in the top ten. The sequenced material came from synovial fluid, either unsorted or a sorted T cell fraction (not recorded which). All receptors come from a male donor with ankylosing spondylitis.

This clonotype was observed at least ten times. This chain connects TRBV10-3 to TRBJ2-1; the D gene is possibly TRBD2 (6 bases). This CDR3 is built from 12 residues. Germline V gives CDR1 ENHRY, CDR2 SYGVKD. V was clipped by 7 bases and J by 9 bases, with 13 bases between them. CDR3 in DNA: TGTGCCATCACTGGAGGGGATGGTGAGCAGTTCTTC. Protein: CAITGGDGEQFF.

The V gene is TRBV20-1, the J gene TRBJ2-7; the match to TRBD2 covers 8 bases. Trimming cost V 0 bases and J 7 bases; bases outside gene matches: 8. The CDR3 runs to 14 residues. Germline-derived CDR1 and CDR2 are DFQATT and SNEGSKA (reference sequence). The CDR3 sequence: CSARDAAGAGEQYV. DNA of the CDR3: TGCAGTGCTAGAGATGCAGCGGGAGCGGGGGAGCAGTACGTC.

The chain joins TRBV7-9 to TRBJ2-7, with D perhaps TRBD2 (7 bases). The germline CDR1 and CDR2 sequences are SEHNR and FQNEAQ (reference sequence). The CDR3 totals 15 residues. Trimming removed 5 bases from V and 5 bases from J, with 19 bases in between. Here the CDR3 reads CASSTGGGAADEQYF. The CDR3 DNA reads TGTGCCAGCAGCACCGGTGGGGGGGCGGCCGACGAGCAGTACTTC.

This clonotype was counted only a few times. The rearrangement uses TRBV11-2 and TRBJ1-5; unclear D gene. V was shortened by 0 bases and J by 6 bases, with 9 bases between the two germline ends. This CDR3 spans 14 amino acids. Germline CDR1 and CDR2: SGHAT and FQNNGV. The CDR3 here is CASSLEGGTQPQHF. CDR3 DNA: TGTGCCAGCAGCTTAGAAGGAGGAACTCAGCCCCAGCATTTT.

J is TRBJ2-2 and V is TRBV4-1; no clear D. Germline assignment: CDR1 MGHRA and CDR2 YSYEKL. V lost 4 bases to trimming and J lost 0 bases, with 3 bases between them. The CDR3 has 13 residues. DNA for the CDR3: TGCGCCAGCAGCCCATCGAACACCGGGGAGCTGTTTTTT. It codes for CASSPSNTGELFF.

This clonotype was counted between two and nine times. The rearrangement joins TRBV20-1 to TRBJ2-3; D not resolved. Trimming removed 3 bases from V and 1 base from J, with 8 bases in between. The germline gives CDR1 DFQATT, CDR2 SNEGSKA (reference sequence). This CDR3 is 13 amino acids long. The CDR3 loop reads CSARDPRTDTQYF. The DNA for the CDR3 is TGCAGTGCTAGGGACCCGCGCACAGATACGCAGTATTTT.

The rearrangement links TRBV27 to TRBJ1-2; the D gene is possibly TRBD1 (5 bases). CDR1 and CDR2 from the germline V gene are MNHEY and SMNVEV (reference sequence). Trimming cost V 3 bases and J 4 bases, with 12 bases left between them. The CDR3 has 14 residues. The CDR3 protein is CASSLSGRVYGYTF. In nucleotides, the CDR3 is TGTGCCAGCAGTTTGTCAGGGCGAGTCTATGGCTACACCTTC.

This chain links TRBV7-2 with TRBJ1-6, with TRBD1 identical over 12 bases. The CDR3 extends over 17 amino acids. The germline V gene encodes CDR1 SGHTA and CDR2 FQGNSA. V was clipped by 5 bases and J by 6 bases; unmatched bases: 8. For the CDR3, the DNA is TGTGCCAGCAGCCTTACCGGGACAGGGGGCGGTAATTCACCCCTCCACTTT. It yields the protein CASSLTGTGGGNSPLHF.

V and J are TRBV29-1 and TRBJ2-5; TRBD1 matches 11 bases. The J segment lost 5 bases and the V segment lost 6 bases, leaving 11 bases of the junction unmatched. Germline CDR1 is SQVTM and CDR2 is ANQGSEA. The CDR3 has 15 residues. The CDR3 spells CSVQPRDRGTETQYF. CDR3 coding DNA: TGCAGCGTCCAACCCAGGGACAGGGGGACCGAGACCCAGTACTTC.

This sequence joins TRBV5-6 and TRBJ2-6; the D is unclear. Germline loops: CDR1 SGHDT, CDR2 YYEEEE. CDR3 length: 14 residues. V was cut by 6 bases and J by 2 bases, with 9 bases left in between. The CDR3 spells CASKEFTGANVLTF. CDR3 coding DNA: TGTGCCAGCAAAGAGTTCACTGGGGCCAACGTCCTGACTTTC.

This clonotype showed up many times. This chain uses TRBV7-9 with TRBJ1-1; D perhaps matches TRBD1 (5 bases). The CDR3 totals 15 residues. V lost 2 bases to trimming and J lost 1 base, with 11 bases between them. Germline V CDR1 and CDR2: SEHNR, FQNEAQ (reference sequence). In DNA form, the CDR3 reads TGTGCCAGCAGCTTATTAGGGACGGAGAACACTGAAGCTTTCTTT. Translated, it gives CASSLLGTENTEAFF.

This clonotype has a handful of counts. This chain uses TRBV2 with TRBJ2-7, with D possibly being TRBD1 (5 bases). This CDR3 spans 13 amino acids. The V gene lost 3 bases and the J gene lost 2 bases, with 8 bases spanning the gap. Per the germline V gene, CDR1 is SNHLY and CDR2 is FYNNEI. For the CDR3, the DNA is TGTGCCAGCAGTGATGACAGAACCTACGAGCAGTACTTC. Translating it yields CASSDDRTYEQYF. Based on the CDR3 plus reference TRBV2 and TRBJ2-7, the full variable domain is EPEVTQTPSHQVTQMGQEVILRCVPISNHLYFYWYRQILGQKVEFLVSFYNNEISEKSEIFDDQFSVERPDGSNFTLKIRSTKLEDSAMYFCASSDDRTYEQYFGPGTRLTVT.

This chain links TRBV20-1 with TRBJ2-1; TRBD2 matches at 8 bases. CDR1 and CDR2 from the germline V gene are DFQATT and SNEGSKA (reference sequence). This CDR3 is built from 15 residues. The V and J ends lost 1 base and 4 bases, in that order; junction bases with no gene match: 6. The CDR3 DNA reads TGCAGTGCTAGAGTACTAGCGGAGCATTACAATGAGCAGTTCTTC. Protein sequence: CSARVLAEHYNEQFF.

The gene calls are TRBV20-1 and TRBJ2-3; TRBD2 matches at 14 bases. Germline V gene sequence: CDR1 DFQATT, CDR2 SNEGSKA (reference sequence). This CDR3 spans 14 amino acids. The V gene end was trimmed by 7 bases and the J gene end by 4 bases; junction bases not matched to a gene: 4. The chain's CDR3 is CSVGTSGSSDTQYF. CDR3 nucleotide sequence: TGCAGTGTCGGGACTAGCGGGAGTTCAGATACGCAGTATTTT.

The CDR3 reads CASSRYRVEQFF. CDR3 DNA sequence: TGTGCCAGCAGCAGATACAGGGTGGAGCAGTTCTTC. The chain links TRBV7-8 to TRBJ2-1, with a tentative D call TRBD1 (6 bases). Germline values: CDR1 SGHVS, CDR2 FQNEAQ. The CDR3 loop spans 12 amino acids. V was pared by 5 bases and J by 10 bases, with 12 bases between.

The rearrangement joins TRBV11-2 to TRBJ1-5; no firm D call. Germline V gene sequence: CDR1 SGHAT, CDR2 FQNNGV. V lost 0 bases to trimming and J lost 4 bases, with 10 bases between them. The CDR3 length is 15 residues. CDR3 loop: CASSLDSTANQPQHF. CDR3 nucleotides: TGTGCCAGCAGCTTAGATAGTACCGCTAATCAGCCCCAGCATTTT.

This clonotype came up a few times. The chain recombines TRBV7-2 with TRBJ1-2; TRBD1 matches at 10 bases. Germline values: CDR1 SGHTA, CDR2 FQGNSA. The CDR3 has 15 residues. With V trimmed by 5 bases and J by 3 bases, 6 bases remained unmatched. The CDR3 here is CASSHPGQGHYGYTF. The CDR3, as DNA: TGTGCCAGCAGCCACCCGGGACAGGGGCACTATGGCTACACCTTC.

This clonotype was seen at least ten times. The chain couples TRBV27 to TRBJ2-1; 9 bases line up with TRBD1. The junction had 9 bases not matched to a gene; V was cut back by 4 bases and J by 8 bases. The germline CDR1 and CDR2 sequences are MNHEY and SMNVEV (reference sequence). The CDR3 is made up of 15 amino acids. The CDR3 nucleotides read TGTGCCAGCAGTTATAAGGGACAGGGCCACGATGAGCAGTTCTTC. It is translated as CASSYKGQGHDEQFF.

J is TRBJ2-7 and V is TRBV2; no clear D gene. CDR1 SNHLY and CDR2 FYNNEI come from the germline V gene. The V gene lost 8 bases and the J gene lost 6 bases, with 17 bases spanning the gap. This CDR3 is 13 amino acids long. The CDR3 here is CASHFDTNPEQYF. CDR3 nucleotide sequence: TGTGCCAGCCATTTCGACACCAACCCCGAGCAGTACTTC. The variable domain in full, completed from reference TRBV2 and TRBJ2-7, reads EPEVTQTPSHQVTQMGQEVILRCVPISNHLYFYWYRQILGQKVEFLVSFYNNEISEKSEIFDDQFSVERPDGSNFTLKIRSTKLEDSAMYFCASHFDTNPEQYFGPGTRLTVT.

The CDR3 DNA is TGTGCCAGCAGCTTAGACCTTGGAGATACGCAGTATTTT. Translating it yields CASSLDLGDTQYF. The J gene is TRBJ2-3, the V gene TRBV11-3; D is unresolved. Germline V gene data show CDR1 as SGHNT and CDR2 as YENEEA. Deletions cut 0 bases from V and 5 bases from J, with 6 bases between. There are 13 residues in the CDR3.

DNA for the CDR3: TGTGCCAGCAGTTTACGGAAGCTAGCGACCGACGAGCAGTACTTC. Its protein is CASSLRKLATDEQYF. This sequence joins TRBV12-3 or TRBV12-4 and TRBJ2-7; D possibly corresponds to TRBD2 (6 bases). Deletions cut 2 bases from V and 5 bases from J, with 16 bases between. The CDR3 extends over 15 amino acids.

The table lists this clonotype with a few counts. This CDR3 is CASSLLAGGPDTQYF. The CDR3 region has the DNA TGTGCCAGCAGTTTACTAGCGGGAGGGCCGGATACGCAGTATTTT. The chain has TRBV27 and TRBJ2-3; TRBD2 matches 12 bases. The junction had 3 bases not matched to a gene; V was cut back by 2 bases and J by 6 bases. Germline CDR1 reads MNHEY; CDR2 reads SMNVEV (reference sequence). There are 15 residues in the CDR3.

This clonotype was picked up many times. V gene TRBV5-4 combines with J gene TRBJ2-1; TRBD2 might be the D (5 bases). CDR3 size: 15 residues. Germline V lookup: CDR1 SGHNT, CDR2 YYREEE (reference sequence). The germline V and J ends were trimmed by 1 base and 4 bases, with 12 bases remaining between them. As DNA, the CDR3 is TGTGCCAGCAGCTTGTCAGCGGCACCTTACAATGAGCAGTTCTTC. It encodes CASSLSAAPYNEQFF.

The rearrangement links TRBV20-1 to TRBJ2-3, with TRBD2 identical over 7 bases. This CDR3 region has 12 residues. V lost 3 bases to trimming and J lost 5 bases; unmatched junction nucleotides: 2. Germline CDR1 is DFQATT and CDR2 is SNEGSKA (reference sequence). This CDR3 reads CSASGGKDTQYF. The CDR3 coding sequence is TGCAGTGCTAGCGGGGGGAAAGATACGCAGTATTTT.

This clonotype was recorded once. For the CDR3, the DNA is TGTGCCAGCAGCTTTGTTGGGGGGGGAACCGGGGAGCTGTTTTTT. Translation: CASSFVGGGTGELFF. J is TRBJ2-2 and V is TRBV11-2; TRBD2 matches at 7 bases. CDR3 length: 15 amino acids. J lost 5 bases, V lost 3 bases, and 6 bases had no gene match. Germline CDR1 reads SGHAT; CDR2 reads FQNNGV.

This chain links TRBV12-5 with TRBJ2-5; D might be TRBD1 (6 bases). The CDR3 contains 14 residues. The V gene lost 2 bases and the J gene lost 5 bases, with 12 bases spanning the gap. Germline-derived CDR1 and CDR2 are LGHNT and FRNRAP. CDR3 amino acids: CASGLYLRGETQYF. For the CDR3, the DNA is TGTGCTAGTGGTTTGTACCTAAGGGGGGAGACCCAGTACTTC.

This clonotype was counted a few times. The V gene is TRBV3-1, the J gene TRBJ2-1, with 13 positions matching TRBD2. The CDR3 length is 17 residues. Germline CDR1 LGHDT, CDR2 YNNKEL (reference sequence). V trimming: 4 bases; J trimming: 0 bases; junction bases outside the gene matches: 3. For the CDR3, the DNA is TGTGCCAGCAGCCTTCGGACTAGCGGGAGCTCCTACAATGAGCAGTTCTTC. Translating gives CASSLRTSGSSYNEQFF.